Below are 29 T cell receptor beta chains sequenced from a single sample in a study of vaccination effects on CD4 cells after COVID-19. Sequencing was preceded by expansion of antigen-specific CD4+ T cells with viral peptide pools in the ViraFEST assay. Upon completion of roughly ten days in culture, CD4+ T cells were isolated. Each vaccine recipient was nucleocapsid antibody negative and had no prior SARS-CoV-2 infection. These receptors are not linked to any known antigen. The repertoire was sequenced with immunoSEQ multiplex PCR; TCRdb's copy has only in-frame clones and lacks some. The sample lists about 38,000 clones, around 68% occurring once. The sample consisted of CD4+ T cells from PBMCs cultured with SARS-CoV-2 spike peptides, taken before COVID-19 vaccination. The receptors shown here come from a human donor who received a COVID-19 vaccine.

The chain carries TRBV5-6 and TRBJ1-2; D unresolved. This CDR3 spans 15 amino acids. Trimming removed 1 base at V and 3 bases at J, with 13 bases between. CDR1 is SGHDT and CDR2 is YYEEEE in the germline V gene. Here the CDR3 reads CASSLSRKRDYGYTF. The CDR3 DNA reads as TGTGCCAGCAGCTTGTCGCGAAAAAGGGACTATGGCTACACCTTC.

This chain joins TRBV3-1 (or the pseudogene TRBV3-2) and TRBJ2-5, with 15 bases matching TRBD2. Germline V lookup: CDR1 LGHDT, CDR2 YNNKEL (reference sequence). V dropped 4 bases and J dropped 5; count of bases not matched to a gene: 5. This CDR3 region has 16 residues. The CDR3 nucleotides read TGTGCCAGCAGCCGACCAGGGACTAGCGGGAGGGAGACCCAGTACTTC. This gives the protein CASSRPGTSGRETQYF.

The chain uses TRBV2 and TRBJ2-7; a possible D gene is TRBD2 (7 bases). Looked up from germline, CDR1 is SNHLY and CDR2 is FYNNEI. CDR3 length: 15 amino acids. Deletions cut 5 bases from V and 0 bases from J, with 14 bases between. CDR3 residues: CASSRGGGSSYEQYF. Here the CDR3 DNA reads TGTGCCAGCAGTCGGGGAGGGGGGAGCTCCTACGAGCAGTACTTC.

The V gene is TRBV19, the J gene TRBJ2-1; 16 nucleotides match TRBD2. The junction had 8 bases not matched to a gene; V was cut back by 6 bases and J by 9 bases. The germline gives CDR1 LNHDA, CDR2 SQIVND (reference sequence). CDR3 length: 16 residues. CDR3: CASRTRGTSGRGEQFF. The CDR3 bases are TGTGCCAGTAGAACAAGGGGGACTAGCGGGAGGGGTGAGCAGTTCTTC.

The chain joins TRBV4-3 to TRBJ2-1, with 13 nucleotides matching TRBD2. CDR1 is LGHNA and CDR2 is YSLEER in the germline V gene. CDR3 size: 17 residues. Trimming removed 4 bases from V and 4 bases from J; junction bases left unmatched: 7. CDR3 DNA sequence: TGCGCCAGCAGCCGTAGGACTAGCGGGGGACCTTACAATGAGCAGTTCTTC. Amino acids: CASSRRTSGGPYNEQFF.

The rearrangement joins TRBV16 to TRBJ2-2, with a tentative D call TRBD2 (6 bases). Germline V gives CDR1 KGHSY, CDR2 FQNENV. V lost 4 bases, J lost 5 bases, and 8 bases lay in between. The CDR3 consists of 13 residues. CDR3 region: CASSRLGTGELFF. The CDR3 DNA sequence: TGTGCCAGCAGCCGACTAGGGACCGGGGAGCTGTTTTTT.

The gene calls are TRBV12-3 or TRBV12-4 and TRBJ2-5; D gene unclear. This CDR3 contains 11 residues. V was pared by 2 bases and J by 5 bases, with 3 bases between. CDR3 sequence reads: CASSLLETQYF. CDR3 nucleotide sequence: TGTGCCAGCAGTTTACTGGAGACCCAGTACTTC.

This clone was seen a few times. The genes are TRBV5-1 and TRBJ2-3; TRBD1 is a possible D gene (6 bases). CDR3 size: 14 residues. CDR1 SGHRS and CDR2 YFSETQ come from the germline V gene. Trimming took 7 bases from V and 2 from J, leaving 14 bases between them. In DNA form, the CDR3 reads TGCGCCAGCGCCGACACAGGGAACACAGATACGCAGTATTTT. This gives the protein CASADTGNTDTQYF.

The chain employs TRBV5-1 and TRBJ2-3; D is perhaps TRBD2 (6 bases). This CDR3 comprises 16 residues. The V and J ends lost 4 bases and 0 bases respectively, with 15 bases between them. Germline V gene lookup returns CDR1 SGHRS and CDR2 YFSETQ. The CDR3 here is CASSKPASVSTDTQYF. The CDR3, as DNA: TGCGCCAGCAGCAAGCCGGCTAGCGTTAGCACAGATACGCAGTATTTT.

The rearrangement links TRBV5-1 to TRBJ1-2, with TRBD1 as a possible D gene (5 bases). This CDR3 region has 13 residues. Germline assignment: CDR1 SGHRS and CDR2 YFSETQ. Trimming took off 5 bases at V and 8 bases at J, with 16 bases between the two ends. CDR3 sequence reads: CASSPGTKLGYTF. In nucleotides, the CDR3 is TGCGCCAGCAGTCCCGGGACCAAACTGGGCTACACCTTC.

The rearrangement uses TRBV3-1 (or the pseudogene TRBV3-2) and TRBJ2-1; 11 bases fit TRBD2. The CDR3 length is 16 residues. CDR1 and CDR2 from the germline V gene are LGHDT and YNNKEL (reference sequence). Trimming cost V 0 bases and J 6 bases; bases outside gene matches: 4. CDR3 sequence: CASSQDRLAGGNEQFF. For the CDR3, the DNA is TGTGCCAGCAGCCAAGATCGTCTAGCGGGAGGCAATGAGCAGTTCTTC.

This clone is a singleton in its sample. The chain carries TRBV28 and TRBJ2-1; 12 bases align to TRBD2. J was trimmed by 6 bases and V by 4 bases; bases with no gene match: 7. The germline CDR1 and CDR2 sequences are MDHEN and SYDVKM. The CDR3 runs to 16 residues. The CDR3 nucleotides read TGTGCCAGCAGTTCCCGTTCTAGCGGGAGGGCCAATGAGCAGTTCTTC. It codes for CASSSRSSGRANEQFF.

This chain joins TRBV7-8 and TRBJ2-1; TRBD1 agrees at 10 bases. From germline, CDR1 is SGHVS and CDR2 FQNEAQ. The trim removed 5 bases at V and 4 bases at J, leaving 5 bases unmatched. The CDR3 spans 15 residues. This CDR3 reads CASSPDRGLYNEQFF. Written as DNA, the CDR3 is TGTGCCAGCAGCCCCGACAGGGGGCTTTACAATGAGCAGTTCTTC.

The chain joins TRBV2 to TRBJ1-5; 7 nucleotides match TRBD1. There are 14 residues in the CDR3. Germline CDR1 SNHLY, CDR2 FYNNEI. J gave up 5 bases and V 4 bases, and 5 bases lay outside the gene matches. CDR3 sequence: CASSAGQSYQPQHF. CDR3 sequence (DNA): TGTGCCAGCAGTGCGGGACAGAGTTATCAGCCCCAGCATTTT.

The V and J genes are TRBV11-3 and TRBJ2-1, with D unresolved. Germline CDR1 is SGHNT and CDR2 is YENEEA. V gave up 5 bases and J gave up 2 bases, with 7 bases separating them. CDR3 length equals 13 residues. The DNA of the CDR3 is TGTGCCAGCAGCAACGGGCCCTACAATGAGCAGTTCTTC. Protein product: CASSNGPYNEQFF.

The chain has TRBV7-8 and TRBJ2-1; 7 bases map to TRBD1. The V gene's germline CDR1 is SGHVS and CDR2 FQNEAQ. There are 14 residues in the CDR3. V was pared by 6 bases and J by 3 bases, with 5 bases of the junction left unmatched. The DNA of the CDR3 is TGTGCCAGCAGGCCCCGGGACAGCTACAATGAGCAGTTCTTC. It codes for CASRPRDSYNEQFF.

To note about this clone: One junction end does not reproduce the germline sequence, and a read error may be involved. This rearrangement joins TRBV15 to TRBJ2-5; TRBD2 aligns across 8 bases. CDR1 and CDR2 from the germline V gene are LNHNV and YYDKDF (reference sequence). The CDR3 is 13 residues long. The CDR3: CATSRSREAGGNF. The CDR3 bases are TGTGCCACCAGCAGGTCCAGGGAGGCGGGGGGAAACTTC.

V gene TRBV7-3 combines with J gene TRBJ1-2, with unresolved D. In germline, CDR1 is SGHTA, CDR2 FQGTGA. This CDR3 has 13 amino acids. Trimming removed 2 bases at V and 7 bases at J, with 11 bases between. This chain's CDR3 is CASSLYSGIGYTF. The CDR3 DNA is TGTGCCAGCAGCTTATACTCGGGTATTGGCTACACCTTC.

This chain links TRBV4-2 with TRBJ2-3; possible D gene TRBD2, 5 bases. With 0 bases removed from V and 2 bases from J, the gap between germline ends came to 9 bases. Germline CDR1 reads LGHNA; CDR2 reads YNFKEQ. The CDR3 has 15 residues. DNA for the CDR3: TGTGCCAGCAGCCAAGAGGCTAGCTTCACAGATACGCAGTATTTT. Residues: CASSQEASFTDTQYF.

The chain links TRBV11-2 to TRBJ2-5; no clear D gene. The CDR3 consists of 13 residues. Trimming stripped 7 bases from V and 2 bases from J, with 11 bases between. Germline CDR1 SGHAT, CDR2 FQNNGV. CDR3 protein: CASNLGNQETQYF. The CDR3 DNA reads as TGTGCCAGCAACCTGGGCAATCAAGAGACCCAGTACTTC.

The rearrangement joins TRBV19 to TRBJ1-4; D gene uncertain. The CDR3 loop spans 15 amino acids. CDR1 and CDR2 from the germline V gene are LNHDA and SQIVND (reference sequence). Trimming left V 2 bases short and J 0 bases short, with 7 bases between. CDR3 in DNA: TGTGCCAGTAGTATACTTAGGGCAACTAATGAAAAACTGTTTTTT. This codes for CASSILRATNEKLFF.

The chain recombines TRBV12-5 with TRBJ1-1, with D unresolved. The CDR3 has 13 amino acids. V was clipped by 1 base and J by 1 base, with 4 bases between them. The germline CDR1 and CDR2 sequences are LGHNT and FRNRAP. In DNA, the CDR3 is TGTGCTAGTGGTTTGGGTGAGAACACTGAAGCTTTCTTT. Translated: CASGLGENTEAFF.

V gene TRBV5-1 combines with J gene TRBJ2-1; TRBD2 matches at 10 bases. Germline V lookup: CDR1 SGHRS, CDR2 YFSETQ. Trimming took 6 bases from V and 4 from J; bases not matched to a gene: 7. The CDR3 length is 15 residues. CDR3 sequence (DNA): TGCGCCAGCACCCAAGCGGGAGGGTCTTACAATGAGCAGTTCTTC. It translates to CASTQAGGSYNEQFF.

The rearrangement joins TRBV19 to TRBJ1-1; TRBD1 is a possible D gene (6 bases). Trimming took 3 bases from V and 1 from J, leaving 12 bases between them. Looked up from germline, CDR1 is LNHDA and CDR2 is SQIVND (reference sequence). The CDR3 has 15 residues. CDR3 in amino acids: CASSILRGANTEAFF. DNA of the CDR3: TGTGCCAGTAGTATCCTCCGGGGGGCGAACACTGAAGCTTTCTTT.

V usage is TRBV30 and J usage is TRBJ1-1, with TRBD1 as a possible D gene (5 bases). This CDR3 region has 15 residues. The V gene's germline CDR1 is GTSNPN and CDR2 SVGIG (reference sequence). The ends were cut back, 3 bases at V and 0 bases at J, with 14 bases in the middle. CDR3 nucleotide sequence: TGTGCCTGGAGGGTGAGGGGATTCATGAACACTGAAGCTTTCTTT. Its translation is CAWRVRGFMNTEAFF.

This rearrangement joins TRBV7-2 to TRBJ1-2; the match to TRBD1 covers 10 bases. Germline loops: CDR1 SGHTA, CDR2 FQGNSA. The CDR3 consists of 14 residues. V lost 5 bases to trimming and J lost 7 bases; unmatched junction nucleotides: 7. DNA for the CDR3: TGTGCCAGCAGCCCCGGGACAGGGGTGGGTGGCTACACCTTC. Protein sequence: CASSPGTGVGGYTF.

This clone was seen more than once but under ten times. This chain links TRBV2 with TRBJ1-2, with 7 bases that match TRBD1. Germline V gives CDR1 SNHLY, CDR2 FYNNEI. The junction had 13 bases not matched to a gene; V was cut back by 10 bases and J by 8 bases. The CDR3 sequence is 13 residues long. CDR3 in amino acids: CAITTGSYSGYTF. CDR3 bases: TGTGCCATCACGACAGGGAGTTATTCCGGCTACACCTTC.

This clone was found a few times. CDR3 DNA: TGTGCCAGCAGCTTGGTCGTGACAGGGGGCCAATATGGCTACACCTTC. As protein: CASSLVVTGGQYGYTF. The V call is TRBV5-4, the J call TRBJ1-2; 10 bases fit TRBD1. V gave up 0 bases and J gave up 5 bases; unmatched junction bases: 7. CDR3 length equals 16 residues. The V gene's germline CDR1 is SGHNT and CDR2 YYREEE (reference sequence).

The CDR3, as DNA: TGTGCCAGCAGCTTACTCACTAGCGGGATTTATGAGACCCAGTACTTC. This codes for CASSLLTSGIYETQYF. This chain joins TRBV5-8 and TRBJ2-5, with 10 bases matching TRBD2. V trimming: 2 bases; J trimming: 5 bases; junction bases outside the gene matches: 9. The germline gives CDR1 SGHTS, CDR2 YDEGEE. The CDR3 totals 16 residues. The full variable domain, rest sourced from reference TRBV5-8 and TRBJ2-5, is EAGVTQSPTHLIKTRGQQATLRCSPISGHTSVYWYQQALGLGLQFLLWYDEGEERNRGNFPPRFSGRQFPNYSSELNVNALELEDSALYLCASSLLTSGIYETQYFGPGTRLLVL.